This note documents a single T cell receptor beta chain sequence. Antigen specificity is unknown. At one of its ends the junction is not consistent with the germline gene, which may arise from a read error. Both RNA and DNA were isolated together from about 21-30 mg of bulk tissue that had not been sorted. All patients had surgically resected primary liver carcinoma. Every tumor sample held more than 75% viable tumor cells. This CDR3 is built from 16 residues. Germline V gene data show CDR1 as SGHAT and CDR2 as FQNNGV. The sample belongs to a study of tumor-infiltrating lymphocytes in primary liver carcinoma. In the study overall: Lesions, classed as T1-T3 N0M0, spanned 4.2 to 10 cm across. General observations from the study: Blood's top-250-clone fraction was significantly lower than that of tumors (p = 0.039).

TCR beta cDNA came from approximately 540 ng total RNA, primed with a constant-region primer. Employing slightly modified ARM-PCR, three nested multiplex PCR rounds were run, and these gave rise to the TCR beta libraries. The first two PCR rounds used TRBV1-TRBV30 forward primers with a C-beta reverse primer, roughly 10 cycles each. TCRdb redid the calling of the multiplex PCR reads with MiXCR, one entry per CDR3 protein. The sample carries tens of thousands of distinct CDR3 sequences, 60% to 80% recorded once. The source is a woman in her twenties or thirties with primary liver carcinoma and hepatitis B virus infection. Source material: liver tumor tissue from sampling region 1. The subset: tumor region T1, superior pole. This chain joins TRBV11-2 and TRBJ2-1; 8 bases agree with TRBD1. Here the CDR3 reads CTSNYEAGTGNPEQFF. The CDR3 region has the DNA TGTACCAGCAACTACGAGGCCGGGACAGGCAATCCTGAGCAGTTCTTC.